Reported below is one T cell receptor (beta chain). Antigen specificity is unknown. V lost 3 bases and J lost 3, with 15 bases in between. Per germline, CDR1 SGHAT and CDR2 FQNNGV. This CDR3 has 15 residues. Naive, central memory, regulatory and stem cell-like memory cells within the CD4+ compartment were sorted using CD45RO/CCR7/CD25/CD127/CD95/CD27. This record belongs to a study of beta chain features in type 1 diabetes. Expressed TCRB transcripts were sequenced because the isolated RNA had all been reverse transcribed beforehand. Method: immunoSEQ multiplex PCR; TCRdb's copy keeps in-frame clones and lacks some. The sample holds over 650,000 clones; about 14% are singletons and the top ten take around 0.04%. The study, taken as a whole, reports: Among patients with Type 1 diabetes, TCRB CDR3s were moderately but significantly shorter in every one of the four CD4+ subsets. For type 1 diabetes patients, VDJ junctions showed fewer insertions and more deletions.

J is TRBJ2-7 and V is TRBV11-2; D is tentatively TRBD1 or TRBD2 (5 bases each). The receptor was isolated from a man between 18 and 35 years old with type 1 diabetes. Sample: naive CD4+ T cells from blood. The CDR3 is CASSFRQQGVYEQYF. The CDR3 DNA sequence: TGTGCCAGCAGCTTTCGGCAGCAGGGAGTCTACGAGCAGTACTTC.